The clone carrying this T cell receptor (beta chain) was seen more than once but under ten times. Its antigen is as yet unknown. This specimen comes from a study of CD8 T cells in ankylosing spondylitis. Germline V gives CDR1 SQVTM, CDR2 ANQGSEA. V dropped 0 bases and J dropped 8 bases, with 13 bases sitting between them. The CDR3 covers 13 residues. Study results and caveats: A TCR beta motif made of fewer than 10 highly homologous variants seemed typical of ankylosing spondylitis blood.

Each CDR3 protein is one row after TCRdb ran MiXCR on the 5' RACE reads. This table has 650,000 to 800,000 distinct CDR3 sequences, around 17% appearing once. The origin of this receptor is a male donor with ankylosing spondylitis. Sequencing was carried out using blood, either unsorted or a sorted T cell fraction (not recorded which). The chain combines TRBV29-1 with TRBJ1-2; D remains unclear. The CDR3 loop is CSVEDLSPAGYTF. Written as DNA, the CDR3 is TGCAGCGTTGAAGATCTAAGCCCTGCGGGCTACACCTTC.